Here is one T cell receptor beta chain with its context. V gave up 2 bases and J gave up 6 bases; unmatched junction bases: 6. This CDR3 region has 14 residues. Germline-derived CDR1 and CDR2 are MDHEN and SYDVKM. This sample is drawn from a study of blood T cell repertoires in COVID-19. Study overall: Acute and convalescent COVID-19 samples came from the United States, Italy and Spain. T cells, B-cell-depleted T cells, or PBMCs provided the cDNA or gDNA that served as material.

Original handling: Counts of nucleated cells, estimated from reference gene primer amplification, were obtained. Here immunoSEQ multiplex PCR was the method, and the copy in TCRdb shows in-frame clones only, minus some. The DNA was the basis for D and trimming; V, J and clone size are from that table. The sample has 110,000 or so clones, about 85% seen once. The sequence was collected from a woman in her 70s with acute or convalescent COVID-19. The genes are TRBV28 and TRBJ1-2, with 7 bases fitting TRBD1. Material for sequencing was peripheral blood. The CDR3 sequence is CASSLIQGRHGYTF. For the CDR3, the DNA is TGTGCCAGCAGTTTAATACAGGGGAGGCATGGCTACACCTTC.